This T cell receptor beta chain stems from a study of T cell changes during pregnancy in multiple sclerosis. Assay used: immunoSEQ multiplex PCR; TCRdb lists only in-frame clones, some missing. The table has almost 40,000 clones, approximately 90% seen once. The V gene end was trimmed by 4 bases and the J gene end by 7 bases; junction bases not matched to a gene: 8. Germline V lookup: CDR1 KGHSH, CDR2 LQKENI. This CDR3 has 15 amino acids. This sample comprised CD4+ T cells from peripheral blood mononuclear cells, obtained in the third trimester of pregnancy. The chain joins TRBV18 to TRBJ2-1; 9 nucleotides align to TRBD1. The TCR comes from a female donor in good health, enrolled as a control in a pregnancy study. CDR3 DNA: TGTGCCAGCTCACAAAACAGGGGGCCAGGGAATGAGCAGTTCTTC. It specifies CASSQNRGPGNEQFF.